This TCR beta chain was recorded in a study of blood T cell repertoires in COVID-19. The wider study: Sources were T cells, B-cell-depleted T cells, or PBMCs; the material itself was cDNA or gDNA.

Per the original methods: Nucleated cell number was recorded as an estimate derived from reference gene primer amplification. The table came from immunoSEQ multiplex PCR; TCRdb's copy has only in-frame clones and leaves some out. V and J calls plus clone size are reproduced from that table; the DNA served to infer D and trimming. The sample carries nearly 45,000 clones, around nine tenths recorded once. The CDR3 consists of 12 residues. Germline V CDR1 and CDR2: SNHLY, FYNNEI. V was pared by 7 bases and J by 6 bases, with 13 bases between. The receptor comes from a man aged 40-55 years with COVID-19, enrolled during active disease. The sequencing sample was made of peripheral blood. The rearrangement uses TRBV2 and TRBJ2-7; TRBD2 might be the D (7 bases). CDR3 in amino acids: CASKPGGFEQYF. The CDR3 DNA reads TGTGCCAGCAAACCGGGGGGCTTCGAGCAGTACTTC.